These 2 T cell receptor beta chains were sequenced from one sample in a study of shared clonotypes between healthy human individuals. Here immunoSEQ multiplex PCR was the method, and the copy in TCRdb shows in-frame clones only, minus some. The sample holds some 2,000,000 clones, approximately 94% seen once. CD45RO-negative, CCR7-selected cells formed the naive CD8 fraction, which excluded terminally differentiated effector memory CD45RA+ cells. The sample comprised naive CD8+ T cells sorted from blood. These receptor sequences come from a man between 18 and 29 years old in good health.

For the CDR3, the DNA is TGTGCCAGCAGCCATTGGGACACCCCCTACGAGCAGTACTTC. Amino acid sequence: CASSHWDTPYEQYF. The chain uses TRBV11-2 and TRBJ2-7; tentative D call: TRBD1 (6 bases). Per germline, CDR1 SGHAT and CDR2 FQNNGV. V lost 5 bases, J lost 2 bases, and 13 bases lay in between. CDR3 length equals 14 residues.

This chain uses TRBV6-5 with TRBJ2-2, with D uncertain. Trimming cost V 7 bases and J 6 bases, with 9 bases left between them. The CDR3 spans 12 residues. Germline V gene data show CDR1 as MNHEY and CDR2 as SVGAGI. The CDR3 spells CASIGVAGELFF. The DNA of the CDR3 is TGTGCCAGCATTGGGGTGGCCGGGGAGCTGTTTTTT.